These 15 T cell receptor beta chains came from one sample sequenced in a study of T cells in Graves' hyperthyroidism and ophthalmopathy. RNA transcripts were the template for amplifying TCR beta CDR3 regions. HTBI primers drove first-round RT-PCR of the TCR CDR3. A single record per CDR3 protein comes from TCRdb applying MiXCR to the multiplex PCR reads. The sample contains hundreds of thousands of distinct CDR3 sequences, 14% to 15% of which appear only once. Sequenced: blood. The receptor source for this set is a woman aged 40 to 49 with Graves' ophthalmopathy.

This clonotype was found many times. V gene TRBV7-2 combines with J gene TRBJ2-5; TRBD2 matches at 9 bases. This CDR3 comprises 16 residues. V lost 1 base, J lost 5 bases, and 8 bases stayed unmatched. Germline V CDR1 and CDR2: SGHTA, FQGNSA. For the CDR3, the DNA is TGTGCCAGCAGCTTAGATGCGCGGGAGGGCCGGGAGACCCAGTACTTC. This translates into CASSLDAREGRETQYF.

This clonotype was seen only a few times. The chain links TRBV4-2 to TRBJ1-2, with D unresolved. The CDR3 consists of 12 residues. V lost 3 bases and J lost 5, with 7 bases in between. Germline values: CDR1 LGHNA, CDR2 YNFKEQ. The CDR3 bases are TGTGCCAGCAGCCACAGAGAGTATGGCTACACCTTC. Protein sequence: CASSHREYGYTF.

This clonotype was observed at least ten times. This chain uses TRBV24-1 with TRBJ2-1; 7 bases align to TRBD1. Per the germline V gene, CDR1 is KGHDR and CDR2 is SFDVKD. Trimming took 1 base from V and 6 from J; bases not matched to a gene: 5. This CDR3 has 15 amino acids. This chain's CDR3 is CATSDLGQAGNEQFF. CDR3 DNA sequence: TGTGCCACCAGTGATTTAGGACAGGCGGGCAATGAGCAGTTCTTC.

At least ten counts were recorded for this clonotype. The chain combines TRBV6-5 with TRBJ1-2; unclear D gene. The CDR3 loop spans 14 amino acids. V was shortened by 0 bases and J by 8 bases, with 13 bases between the two germline ends. Germline V gene lookup returns CDR1 MNHEY and CDR2 SVGAGI. CDR3 sequence (DNA): TGTGCCAGCAGTTACTCTGTAGGGCGAGGAGGCTACACCTTC. It translates to CASSYSVGRGGYTF.

J is TRBJ2-7 and V is TRBV6-1; TRBD2 matches 12 bases. Germline trimming cut 6 bases from V and 0 bases from J; bases unmatched to any gene: 6. CDR3 size: 16 residues. Germline V gene data show CDR1 as MNHNS and CDR2 as SASEGT. CDR3 sequence: CASRSLAGGPSYEQYF. The CDR3 coding sequence is TGTGCCAGCAGGAGTCTAGCGGGAGGGCCCTCCTACGAGCAGTACTTC.

This clonotype was seen ten or more times. This chain joins TRBV20-1 and TRBJ1-5, with 8 bases matching TRBD1. The germline V gene has CDR1 DFQATT and CDR2 SNEGSKA (reference sequence). CDR3 length equals 14 residues. Trimming at V came to 5 bases and at J to 0 bases, leaving 3 bases not matched to a gene. CDR3 protein: CSARTGYSNQPQHF. CDR3 bases: TGCAGTGCTCGGACAGGGTATAGCAATCAGCCCCAGCATTTT.

This clonotype was counted ten times or more. The V call is TRBV12-5, the J call TRBJ2-7, with a tentative D call TRBD2 (6 bases). There are 15 residues in the CDR3. Germline-derived CDR1 and CDR2 are LGHNT and FRNRAP. Deletions cut 0 bases from V and 1 base from J, with 10 bases between. In DNA, the CDR3 is TGTGCTAGTGGTTTGGTATTGACTAGTTCCTACGAGCAGTACTTC. Protein product: CASGLVLTSSYEQYF.

Note on this clonotype: A much larger clonotype is one base distant, so this may be a read error. The rearrangement uses TRBV29-1 and TRBJ1-2; D might be TRBD1 (5 bases). Germline values: CDR1 SQVTM, CDR2 ANQGSEA. V shed 5 bases and J shed 5 bases, with 18 bases lying between them. This CDR3 contains 14 residues. The CDR3 here is CSVNRWQGGYGYTF. CDR3 in DNA: TGCAGCGTTAACCGGTGGCAGGGTGGTTATGGCTACACCTTC.

This clonotype was counted many times. This chain connects TRBV30 to TRBJ1-1; perhaps TRBD1 as D (5 bases). This CDR3 contains 10 residues. Trimming cost V 6 bases and J 12 bases, with 14 bases left between them. Germline CDR1 and CDR2: GTSNPN and SVGIG (reference sequence). Here the CDR3 DNA reads TGTGCCTGTTTCCGGGACCAAACTTTCTTT. Its translation is CACFRDQTFF.

This clonotype has ten or more counts. The chain has TRBV6-2 or TRBV6-3 and TRBJ2-2; 8 bases agree with TRBD2. The V segment lost 2 bases and the J segment 2 bases; nucleotides outside the gene matches: 10. Germline V gene sequence: CDR1 MNHEY, CDR2 SVGEGT. This CDR3 has 18 residues. The CDR3: CASSYPPVSGGNTGELFF. CDR3 sequence (DNA): TGTGCCAGCAGTTACCCGCCCGTGAGCGGGGGAAACACCGGGGAGCTGTTTTTT.

This clonotype came up many times. The rearrangement joins TRBV11-2 to TRBJ2-7; D gene uncertain. Germline CDR1 is SGHAT and CDR2 is FQNNGV. The V gene lost 1 base and the J gene lost 4 bases, with 8 bases spanning the gap. CDR3 length equals 13 residues. This chain's CDR3 is CASSLVPPYEQYF. CDR3 coding DNA: TGTGCCAGCAGCTTAGTTCCCCCTTACGAGCAGTACTTC.

This clonotype came up many times. The CDR3 spells CASSRSGLNTGELFF. The CDR3 bases are TGTGCCAGCAGTCGTAGCGGACTGAACACCGGGGAGCTGTTTTTT. This chain uses TRBV12-3 or TRBV12-4 with TRBJ2-2; D is perhaps TRBD2 (6 bases). The V gene lost 5 bases and the J gene lost 1 base, with 11 bases spanning the gap. The CDR3 contains 15 residues.

J is TRBJ1-5 and V is TRBV11-2; D remains unclear. This CDR3 spans 18 amino acids. Germline V lookup: CDR1 SGHAT, CDR2 FQNNGV. The ends were cut back, 5 bases at V and 0 bases at J, with 20 bases in the middle. The CDR3 loop is CASSPRWVQRVSNQPQHF. The CDR3 nucleotides read TGTGCCAGCAGCCCTCGGTGGGTGCAGAGAGTTAGCAATCAGCCCCAGCATTTT.

This clonotype was seen more than once but under ten times. A much larger clone lies a single base off, so this may be a read error. The rearrangement links TRBV7-2 to TRBJ2-6; D gene uncertain. The germline V and J ends were trimmed by 0 bases and 12 bases, with 6 bases remaining between them. The CDR3 runs 12 residues. CDR1 SGHTA and CDR2 FQGNSA come from the germline V gene. CDR3 sequence: CASSLAELVLTF. The CDR3 DNA sequence: TGTGCCAGCAGCTTAGCAGAGCTCGTCCTGACTTTC.

This clonotype came up many times. V usage is TRBV5-1 and J usage is TRBJ1-5; D is unresolved. Germline assignment: CDR1 SGHRS and CDR2 YFSETQ. The CDR3 spans 15 residues. The V gene lost 2 bases and the J gene lost 5 bases, with 14 bases spanning the gap. CDR3 coding DNA: TGCGCCAGCAGCTTTTCCGGGGAGATGCATCAGCCCCAGCATTTT. Amino acid sequence: CASSFSGEMHQPQHF.